These 14 T cell receptor beta chains share one sample of origin, sequenced in a study of OX40 agonist ivuxolimab in advanced cancers. Using immunoSEQ multiplex PCR, the repertoire was profiled, and TCRdb retains in-frame clones only, with some absent. The top ten hold approximately 11% of the sample, which has 65,000 to 85,000 clones, 70% to 90% seen once. Sample: CD4+ or CD8+ T cells sorted from blood, taken in a trial of the OX40 agonist ivuxolimab. The source of these receptors is an adult with an advanced solid tumor such as melanoma, head and neck, liver or kidney cancer.

This clone was picked up one time. The chain recombines TRBV6-5 with TRBJ1-2; no firm D call. CDR1 and CDR2 (germline): MNHEY, SVGAGI. The CDR3 is 13 amino acids. V dropped 0 bases and J dropped 8 bases, with 10 bases sitting between them. In nucleotides, the CDR3 is TGTGCCAGCAGTTACTCCGACTGGGTAGGCTACACCTTC. Its translation: CASSYSDWVGYTF.

This chain uses TRBV7-2 with TRBJ2-5; 9 nucleotides match TRBD2. J was trimmed by 5 bases and V by 4 bases; bases with no gene match: 11. The CDR3 is 16 residues long. Per the germline V gene, CDR1 is SGHTA and CDR2 is FQGNSA. The CDR3, as DNA: TGTGCCAGCAGCTCCGCCTCGGCGGGAGGGTGGGAGACCCAGTACTTC. It encodes CASSSASAGGWETQYF. Looking up the rest from reference TRBV7-2 and TRBJ2-5 gives the full variable domain: GAGVSQSPSNKVTEKGKDVELRCDPISGHTALYWYRQSLGQGLEFLIYFQGNSAPDKSGLPSDRFSAERTGGSVSTLTIQRTQQEDSAVYLCASSSASAGGWETQYFGPGTRLLVL.

J is TRBJ2-1 and V is TRBV9, with 8 bases that match TRBD1. This CDR3 contains 16 residues. Germline V gene data show CDR1 as SGDLS and CDR2 as YYNGEE. With 4 bases clipped from V and 6 bases from J, the junction kept 12 bases outside the gene matches. The CDR3 sequence is CASSLSGGAGINEQFF. As DNA, the CDR3 is TGTGCCAGCAGCTTGTCAGGGGGCGCGGGGATCAATGAGCAGTTCTTC.

This chain uses TRBV7-2 with TRBJ2-1; D gene unclear. There are 15 residues in the CDR3. The ends were cut back, 2 bases at V and 2 bases at J, with 10 bases in the middle. Germline V gives CDR1 SGHTA, CDR2 FQGNSA. CDR3 DNA sequence: TGTGCCAGCAGCTTACAACTTCAGCCCTACAATGAGCAGTTCTTC. Translation gives CASSLQLQPYNEQFF.

V usage is TRBV6-5 and J usage is TRBJ2-6; D gene unclear. CDR3 size: 14 residues. The V end lost 8 bases, the J end lost 1 base, and 9 bases lay between the germline ends. Germline CDR1 and CDR2: MNHEY and SVGAGI. CDR3 bases: TGTGCCAGCCTCCGTGGTTCTGGGGCCAACGTCCTGACTTTC. Its translation is CASLRGSGANVLTF.

The chain combines TRBV2 with TRBJ2-5; D is undetermined. Germline CDR1 SNHLY, CDR2 FYNNEI. The CDR3 is made up of 13 amino acids. The V end lost 7 bases, the J end lost 5 bases, and 14 bases lay between the germline ends. The CDR3 protein is CASNEGMMETQYF. In DNA, the CDR3 is TGTGCCAGCAACGAAGGGATGATGGAGACCCAGTACTTC.

The chain recombines TRBV5-1 with TRBJ2-6; TRBD1 agrees at 7 bases. J lost 0 bases, V lost 7 bases, and 16 bases had no gene match. This CDR3 has 19 amino acids. From germline, CDR1 is SGHRS and CDR2 YFSETQ. CDR3 protein: CASGPRQGAFLSGANVLTF. DNA of the CDR3: TGCGCCAGCGGCCCCCGACAGGGAGCCTTCCTCTCTGGGGCCAACGTCCTGACTTTC.

This clone has a single count. The chain joins TRBV7-9 to TRBJ1-1; a possible D gene is TRBD1 (6 bases). CDR1 SEHNR and CDR2 FQNEAQ come from the germline V gene (reference sequence). The CDR3 sequence is 16 residues long. The V end lost 1 base, the J end lost 1 base, and 13 bases lay between the germline ends. The DNA for the CDR3 is TGTGCCAGCAGCTTAGTGACCGGGACAAGGAACACTGAAGCTTTCTTT. Translation gives CASSLVTGTRNTEAFF.

This clone appeared once. The chain recombines TRBV15 with TRBJ2-2, with 8 bases matching TRBD1. With 3 bases clipped from V and 5 bases from J, the junction kept 2 bases outside the gene matches. The germline V gene encodes CDR1 LNHNV and CDR2 YYDKDF (reference sequence). CDR3 size: 14 residues. Written as DNA, the CDR3 is TGTGCCACCAGCAGGGACAGGGTAACCGGGGAGCTGTTTTTT. It yields the protein CATSRDRVTGELFF.

CDR3 loop: CASRWGHEENTIYF. The CDR3 DNA sequence: TGTGCCAGCAGGTGGGGACACGAGGAAAACACCATATATTTT. The chain couples TRBV6-5 to TRBJ1-3, with D perhaps TRBD1 (6 bases). CDR3 length equals 14 residues. Between the trimmed V and J ends, which lost 6 bases and 6 bases, there was a span of 15 bases. Germline assignment: CDR1 MNHEY and CDR2 SVGAGI.

This chain joins TRBV15 and TRBJ2-1; 9 bases align to TRBD1. Germline V lookup: CDR1 LNHNV, CDR2 YYDKDF (reference sequence). The V gene end was trimmed by 1 base and the J gene end by 4 bases; junction bases not matched to a gene: 8. CDR3 length: 17 residues. CDR3 residues: CATSRGMGQGSYNEQFF. CDR3 DNA sequence: TGTGCCACCAGCAGAGGTATGGGACAGGGTTCGTACAATGAGCAGTTCTTC.

The chain carries TRBV4-1 and TRBJ2-1; perhaps TRBD1 as D (5 bases). Germline V gives CDR1 MGHRA, CDR2 YSYEKL. V was trimmed by 3 bases and J by 6 bases, leaving 15 bases between them. This CDR3 region has 15 residues. As DNA, the CDR3 is TGCGCCAGCAGCCATATGAGTAGGCAGGGCAATGAGCAGTTCTTC. It translates to CASSHMSRQGNEQFF.

This chain joins TRBV5-6 and TRBJ1-6; D call uncertain. This CDR3 is 19 amino acids long. V lost 3 bases, J lost 3 bases, and 22 bases lay in between. CDR1 is SGHDT and CDR2 is YYEEEE in the germline V gene. The CDR3 DNA reads TGTGCCAGCAGCTCTTTTATTTATTCCAGGCGACTCTATAATTCACCCCTCCACTTT. Its protein is CASSSFIYSRRLYNSPLHF.

This chain links TRBV5-1 with TRBJ2-2; no clear D gene. This CDR3 has 16 amino acids. Trimming stripped 2 bases from V and 8 bases from J, with 19 bases between. The V gene's germline CDR1 is SGHRS and CDR2 YFSETQ. The CDR3 loop is CASSFRQVHLKGELFF. CDR3 nucleotides: TGCGCCAGCAGCTTCCGCCAAGTTCATCTTAAAGGGGAGCTGTTTTTT. Based on the CDR3 plus reference TRBV5-1 and TRBJ2-2, the full variable domain is KAGVTQTPRYLIKTRGQQVTLSCSPISGHRSVSWYQQTPGQGLQFLFEYFSETQRNKGNFPGRFSGRQFSNSRSEMNVSTLELGDSALYLCASSFRQVHLKGELFFGEGSRLTVL.